The text below deals with one T cell receptor (beta chain). Its antigen is not identified. The data stem from a study of PD-1 blockade in classical Hodgkin lymphoma. The overall study: Treatment was intravenous nivolumab, 3 mg/kg every 2 weeks, until progression. General observations from the study: It was among complete responders that baseline diversity resembled that of newly diagnosed patients. Nivolumab starters within 1 year of ASCT were excluded. Reports described newly diagnosed patients as having lower baseline TCR diversity than healthy donors.

Trimming cost V 0 bases and J 3 bases; bases outside gene matches: 9. CDR3 size: 18 residues. Germline CDR1 and CDR2: SGHDN and FVKESK. Time point of the sample: cycle 4 day 1 (C4D1), after 5 to 7 weeks of nivolumab. Every patient relapsed after autologous stem cell transplantation, and brentuximab vedotin exposure varied. Profiling relied on immunoSEQ multiplex PCR, and the TCRdb table lists in-frame clones only, not all of them. Of roughly 90,000 clones listed, about 83% are singletons. This receptor was taken from a human donor with classical Hodgkin lymphoma. V and J are TRBV14 and TRBJ2-5, with 11 positions matching TRBD2. Sequenced here: peripheral blood mononuclear cells (PBMCs), sampled before the fourth cycle of nivolumab. CDR3 region: CASSQEGSGRALEETQYF. CDR3 DNA sequence: TGTGCCAGCAGCCAAGAAGGTAGCGGGAGGGCCTTGGAAGAGACCCAGTACTTC. Together with reference TRBV14 and TRBJ2-5, the CDR3 gives the full variable domain: EAGVTQFPSHSVIEKGQTVTLRCDPISGHDNLYWYRRVMGKEIKFLLHFVKESKQDESGMPNNRFLAERTGGTYSTLKVQPAELEDSGVYFCASSQEGSGRALEETQYFGPGTRLLVL.